The 20 T cell receptor beta chains below were found in one sample sequenced in a study of Ad26.COV2.S vaccination and SARS-CoV-2 variants. Produced via immunoSEQ multiplex PCR; TCRdb's table is partial and in-frame only. The sample lists around 7,000 clones; 80% to 85% were seen once. Sequencing was performed on peripheral blood, taken after recovery from COVID-19. These receptors originate from a human donor who had recovered from COVID-19.

Written as DNA, the CDR3 is TGTGCCAGCAGCCTCGGACTAGCGGGAGACTACGAGCAGTACTTC. Its translation is CASSLGLAGDYEQYF. The chain joins TRBV11-2 to TRBJ2-7; 13 positions match TRBD2. The germline V gene has CDR1 SGHAT and CDR2 FQNNGV. This CDR3 comprises 15 residues. V gave up 5 bases and J gave up 3 bases; unmatched junction bases: 4.

In the case of this clone: At one of its ends the junction is not consistent with the germline gene, which may arise from a read error. The chain couples TRBV29-1 to TRBJ2-1; TRBD2 matches at 8 bases. This CDR3 comprises 11 residues. CDR1 is SQVTM and CDR2 is ANQGSEA in the germline V gene. DNA of the CDR3: TGCAGCGTTCACTCCGGGACTAGGATTATCTTC. Its translation: CSVHSGTRIIF.

This sequence joins TRBV29-1 and TRBJ2-1; 9 bases are shared with TRBD1. In germline, CDR1 is SQVTM, CDR2 ANQGSEA. The CDR3 extends over 14 amino acids. Unmatched junction bases numbered 5, after V lost 2 bases and J lost 6 bases. CDR3 sequence (DNA): TGCAGCGTTGAAAGACAGGGGGTGGGCAATGAGCAGTTCTTC. It translates to CSVERQGVGNEQFF.

V and J are TRBV6-2 or TRBV6-3 and TRBJ2-7; perhaps TRBD2 as D (5 bases). Germline loops: CDR1 MNHEY, CDR2 SVGEGT. The CDR3 contains 13 residues. V dropped 4 bases and J dropped 2 bases, with 9 bases sitting between them. The CDR3 sequence is CASSWTAPYEQYF. The CDR3 DNA sequence: TGTGCCAGCAGTTGGACTGCGCCCTACGAGCAGTACTTC.

This sequence joins TRBV2 and TRBJ2-1, with 7 positions matching TRBD2. J was trimmed by 0 bases and V by 8 bases; bases with no gene match: 7. Germline CDR1 is SNHLY and CDR2 is FYNNEI. There are 15 residues in the CDR3. The CDR3 region has the DNA TGTGCCAGCGGACGGGGGGTAAGCTCCTACAATGAGCAGTTCTTC. As protein: CASGRGVSSYNEQFF. Filled out from reference TRBV2 and TRBJ2-1, the complete variable domain reads EPEVTQTPSHQVTQMGQEVILRCVPISNHLYFYWYRQILGQKVEFLVSFYNNEISEKSEIFDDQFSVERPDGSNFTLKIRSTKLEDSAMYFCASGRGVSSYNEQFFGPGTRLTVL.

This CDR3 is CASSQNLDRGRGGYTF. The CDR3, as DNA: TGTGCCAGCAGCCAAAATTTGGACAGGGGGCGAGGTGGCTACACCTTC. The V and J genes are TRBV3-1 (or the pseudogene TRBV3-2) and TRBJ1-2; 11 bases map to TRBD1. V trimming: 2 bases; J trimming: 7 bases; junction bases outside the gene matches: 9. Germline lookup yields CDR1 LGHDT and CDR2 YNNKEL (reference sequence). The CDR3 contains 16 residues.

This clone showed up just once. J is TRBJ2-7 and V is TRBV19; TRBD2 might be the D (5 bases). Germline lookup yields CDR1 LNHDA and CDR2 SQIVND (reference sequence). The CDR3 extends over 13 amino acids. V lost 6 bases and J lost 2, with 11 bases in between. The CDR3 is CASSPRAAYEQYF. DNA of the CDR3: TGTGCCAGTAGCCCGCGGGCCGCCTACGAGCAGTACTTC.

This rearrangement joins TRBV7-8 to TRBJ2-7, with TRBD1 matching over 9 bases. With V trimmed by 5 bases and J by 6 bases, 8 bases remained unmatched. Per the germline V gene, CDR1 is SGHVS and CDR2 is FQNEAQ. The CDR3 is made up of 14 amino acids. DNA for the CDR3: TGTGCCAGCAGCATCAGGGACAGGGCCCGCGAGCAGTACTTC. Translated, it gives CASSIRDRAREQYF.

The CDR3 protein is CASRTLKRQYLEEAFF. CDR3 in DNA: TGTGCCAGCAGGACATTAAAACGACAGTACCTAGAAGAAGCTTTCTTT. This chain joins TRBV6-4 and TRBJ1-1; D may be TRBD1 (5 bases). The length of the CDR3 is 16 residues. Germline V gene sequence: CDR1 MRHNA, CDR2 SNTAGT. Trimming left V 6 bases short and J 8 bases short, with 25 bases between.

J is TRBJ1-5 and V is TRBV21-1; TRBD1, the table's D call, lacks a check against the DNA. TRBV21-1 is marked as a pseudogene. The CDR3 is made up of 17 amino acids. The CDR3 here is CASSKCGTGLRNQPQHF. CDR3 nucleotide sequence: TGTGCCAGCAGCAAATGCGGGACAGGTTTACGCAATCAGCCCCAGCATTTT.

CDR3 DNA: TGTGCCACCTCGACAGGGCTGAACACTGAAGCTTTCTTT. It specifies CATSTGLNTEAFF. The V gene is TRBV14, the J gene TRBJ1-1; 7 bases are shared with TRBD1. This CDR3 has 13 residues. Germline CDR1 SGHDN, CDR2 FVKESK. J lost 0 bases, V lost 10 bases, and 5 bases had no gene match.

This clone was detected a few times. This chain joins TRBV29-1 and TRBJ1-1; D may be TRBD1 (5 bases). The germline V gene encodes CDR1 SQVTM and CDR2 ANQGSEA. The germline V and J ends were trimmed by 7 bases and 1 base, with 13 bases remaining between them. CDR3 length equals 13 residues. CDR3 DNA sequence: TGCAGCGCCCACCCGGGGGGGAACACTGAAGCTTTCTTT. Protein: CSAHPGGNTEAFF.

The V call is TRBV5-4, the J call TRBJ1-4; D is unclear. Germline V CDR1 and CDR2: SGHNT, YYREEE (reference sequence). The CDR3 extends over 12 amino acids. V was cut by 3 bases and J by 4 bases, with 4 bases left in between. The CDR3 spells CASSSSNEKLFF. DNA for the CDR3: TGTGCCAGCAGCTCGAGTAATGAAAAACTGTTTTTT.

This clone was recorded a few times. The genes are TRBV5-6 and TRBJ2-6; tentative D call: TRBD1 (6 bases). This CDR3 is built from 16 residues. Germline V gene data show CDR1 as SGHDT and CDR2 as YYEEEE. V was clipped by 0 bases and J by 1 base, with 8 bases between them. CDR3 DNA sequence: TGTGCCAGCAGCTTGGGGACAGCTTCTGGGGCCAACGTCCTGACTTTC. Amino acids: CASSLGTASGANVLTF.

The CDR3 nucleotides read TGTGCCAGCAGCACCTTTGCGGGGGGCTCCTACAATGAGCAGTTCTTC. Translation: CASSTFAGGSYNEQFF. The chain has TRBV3-1 (or the pseudogene TRBV3-2) and TRBJ2-1; 8 positions agree with TRBD2. Germline V gene sequence: CDR1 LGHDT, CDR2 YNNKEL (reference sequence). The CDR3 has 16 residues. V shed 5 bases and J 0 bases; nucleotides not matched to a gene: 6.

The chain joins TRBV5-6 to TRBJ1-5; 10 bases are shared with TRBD1. The CDR3 is made up of 15 amino acids. Per germline, CDR1 SGHDT and CDR2 YYEEEE. V was clipped by 2 bases and J by 2 bases; unmatched bases: 1. The CDR3 sequence is CASSFGTGGNQPQHF. In DNA, the CDR3 is TGTGCCAGCAGCTTCGGGACAGGGGGCAATCAGCCCCAGCATTTT.

The chain joins TRBV7-9 to TRBJ1-3, with D uncertain. V shed 4 bases and J shed 2 bases, with 9 bases lying between them. Germline V gene sequence: CDR1 SEHNR, CDR2 FQNEAQ (reference sequence). The CDR3 sequence is 14 residues long. In nucleotides, the CDR3 is TGTGCCAGCAGCTCCAGGACGGCTGGAAACACCATATATTTT. Protein product: CASSSRTAGNTIYF.

The chain carries TRBV4-3 and TRBJ1-2, with D perhaps TRBD1 (5 bases). The CDR3 loop spans 18 amino acids. V was trimmed by 2 bases and J by 0 bases, leaving 19 bases between them. From germline, CDR1 is LGHNA and CDR2 YSLEER. This CDR3 reads CASSQTGPRVRANYGYTF. CDR3 in DNA: TGCGCCAGCAGCCAAACGGGACCCCGGGTTAGGGCTAACTATGGCTACACCTTC.

This clone was seen a handful of times. The V call is TRBV4-3, the J call TRBJ2-7, with TRBD1 matching over 7 bases. Unmatched junction bases numbered 13, after V lost 3 bases and J lost 5 bases. Germline CDR1 is LGHNA and CDR2 is YSLEER. There are 16 residues in the CDR3. The chain's CDR3 is CASSQQITTGRDEQYF. CDR3 nucleotides: TGCGCCAGCAGCCAGCAAATCACGACAGGGCGGGACGAGCAGTACTTC.

The genes are TRBV7-9 and TRBJ2-5, with TRBD1 matching 7 bases. The CDR3 contains 14 residues. CDR1 SEHNR and CDR2 FQNEAQ come from the germline V gene (reference sequence). V was pared by 3 bases and J by 7 bases, with 8 bases of the junction left unmatched. The CDR3 region is CASSLDRRAGTQYF. The CDR3 DNA reads as TGTGCCAGCAGCTTGGACAGGCGAGCAGGGACCCAGTACTTC.